This TCR beta chain was identified during a study of cytomegalovirus exposure and HLA in healthy donors. This CDR3 is 14 amino acids long. Germline-derived CDR1 and CDR2 are MNHEY and SMNVEV (reference sequence). Trimming removed 4 bases from V and 7 bases from J, with 16 bases in between. General study findings and limits: CMV serostatus was the only recorded immune exposure for donors.

PCR involved 60 Vbeta and 13 Jbeta primers. Clones were read by immunoSEQ multiplex PCR, and TCRdb kept only the in-frame ones, dropping some. Among about 160,000 clones listed, roughly 80% were seen once. Details on this clone: What it binds is not known.

This TCR was recovered from a man aged 25 to 40 in good health and CMV-seronegative. The gene calls are TRBV27 and TRBJ1-2; a weak D match, TRBD1 (6 bases). Sequenced: PBMCs. CDR3 region: CASSWGQGKGGYTF. CDR3 nucleotides: TGTGCCAGCAGTTGGGGCCAGGGGAAGGGTGGCTACACCTTC.